This record looks at one T cell receptor (beta chain) sequence and its context. Its antigen is still unknown. This sample was included in a study of blood T cells in healthy people across ages. The study, taken as a whole, reports: Strong correlation was found linking TCR beta diversity to naive T cell percentage.

Next came a second PCR, run for about 7 to 12 cycles, which used a sample-barcoded 5' primer along with a J-beta primer mix. The yield of each sample was at least 2.5 million CDR3-containing paired-end reads. TCRdb recomputed calls from the 5' RACE reads with MiXCR, one row per CDR3 protein. The sample shows about 1.4 million distinct CDR3 sequences, around 59% of them seen only once. Germline V gene data show CDR1 as DFQATT and CDR2 as SNEGSKA (reference sequence). The CDR3 has 14 amino acids. Trimming took 0 bases from V and 3 from J, leaving 12 bases between them. The extraction recovered at least 6 micrograms of total RNA per sample.

The gene calls are TRBV20-1 and TRBJ2-7; TRBD2 is a possible D gene (6 bases). The sample comprised blood. The source of this sequence is a man younger than 35 in good health. The CDR3 DNA follows: TGCAGTGCTAGAGAGACGGGAGAACTCTACGAGCAGTACTTC. It is translated as CSARETGELYEQYF.